The clone carrying this T cell receptor beta chain has a single count. The RNA input was roughly 0.45 to 1 ug, and it was reverse transcribed with random hexamers. TCRdb passed the immunoSEQ multiplex PCR reads through MiXCR, listing each CDR3 protein once. Of around 300,000 distinct CDR3 sequences in the sample, about 89% are singletons; the top ten hold approximately 0.18%. The record originates from a study of CD8 T cells in Susac syndrome. From blood CD8+ and CD4+ T cells, the TCR beta chain was sequenced. The patients serving as multiple sclerosis controls were treatment-naive. They had stable or active relapsing-remitting disease and fulfilled revised McDonald criteria. Germline-derived CDR1 and CDR2 are LGHNA and YSLEER. The CDR3 consists of 15 residues. Trimming shortened V by 0 bases and J by 5 bases, and 13 bases separated the two germline ends.

The sequenced sample consisted of CD8+ T cells from PBMCs. This receptor was identified in a human donor with multiple sclerosis. This sequence joins TRBV4-3 and TRBJ2-5; unclear D gene. The CDR3 reads CASSQDISIGETQYF. For the CDR3, the DNA is TGCGCCAGCAGCCAAGATATCAGTATAGGGGAGACCCAGTACTTC.